The 24 T cell receptor beta chains given below trace back to one sample, sequenced in a study of control samples from healthy donors and cancer patients. Only in-frame clones appear in the TCRdb table, and some are missing; sequencing was by immunoSEQ multiplex PCR. Among about 140,000 clones listed, around 90% were seen once. Sequencing used blood. Receptor source: a man aged 25-45 years in good health.

Turning to this clone: Within the sample, other DNA sequences also encode this same CDR3. The CDR3 region is CASSLAGTDTQYF. Written as DNA, the CDR3 is TGTGCCAGCAGCCTGGCAGGCACAGATACGCAGTATTTT. The V gene is TRBV11-3, the J gene TRBJ2-3; no reliable D call. The CDR3 has 13 residues. Germline V lookup: CDR1 SGHNT, CDR2 YENEEA. Trimming removed 5 bases from V and 1 base from J, with 7 bases in between.

The rearrangement joins TRBV7-9 to TRBJ1-1; TRBD1 matches at 10 bases. This CDR3 is built from 17 residues. Unmatched junction bases numbered 9, after V lost 5 bases and J lost 0 bases. Germline V gene lookup returns CDR1 SEHNR and CDR2 FQNEAQ (reference sequence). CDR3 in DNA: TGTGCCAGCAGCGACCGGACAGGGGGTCTTATGAACACTGAAGCTTTCTTT. Amino acid sequence: CASSDRTGGLMNTEAFF.

This chain links TRBV6-5 with TRBJ1-2; the D gene is possibly TRBD1 (5 bases). CDR3 length: 14 amino acids. Germline V CDR1 and CDR2: MNHEY, SVGAGI. V gave up 0 bases and J gave up 4 bases, with 9 bases separating them. CDR3 sequence reads: CASSYSRDGYGYTF. The CDR3, as DNA: TGTGCCAGCAGTTACTCCAGGGACGGCTATGGCTACACCTTC.

The chain joins TRBV19 to TRBJ2-7; a weak D match, TRBD1 (7 bases). Per the germline V gene, CDR1 is LNHDA and CDR2 is SQIVND (reference sequence). This CDR3 has 15 residues. The V end lost 10 bases, the J end lost 1 base, and 20 bases lay between the germline ends. CDR3 protein: CATSSGAGGSYEQYF. DNA of the CDR3: TGTGCCACCTCATCGGGGGCAGGGGGATCCTACGAGCAGTACTTC.

The chain combines TRBV5-6 with TRBJ1-3; D unclear. CDR1 SGHDT and CDR2 YYEEEE come from the germline V gene. The V gene lost 3 bases and the J gene lost 2 bases, with 15 bases spanning the gap. The CDR3 is made up of 16 amino acids. The CDR3 nucleotides are TGTGCCAGCAGCTGGTCAGGACTTTTCCCTGGAAACACCATATATTTT. This sequence encodes CASSWSGLFPGNTIYF.

Only one count was recorded for this clone. The V and J genes are TRBV2 and TRBJ2-7; 15 positions match TRBD2. V lost 6 bases to trimming and J lost 5 bases; unmatched junction nucleotides: 5. Germline loops: CDR1 SNHLY, CDR2 FYNNEI. This CDR3 contains 15 residues. The DNA of the CDR3 is TGTGCCAGCAGGAGGACTAGCGGGGGGGTGGACGAGCAGTACTTC. It translates to CASRRTSGGVDEQYF.

This chain links TRBV7-3 with TRBJ2-2; D uncertain. The germline CDR1 and CDR2 sequences are SGHTA and FQGTGA. Trimming cost V 5 bases and J 7 bases, with 8 bases left between them. This CDR3 has 12 amino acids. The CDR3, as DNA: TGTGCCAGCAGCCCCGGCCACGGGGAGCTGTTTTTT. Encoded protein: CASSPGHGELFF.

The chain employs TRBV18 and TRBJ2-7, with TRBD1 identical over 7 bases. The V gene end was trimmed by 0 bases and the J gene end by 7 bases; junction bases not matched to a gene: 6. The V gene's germline CDR1 is KGHSH and CDR2 LQKENI. This CDR3 region has 14 residues. CDR3 amino acids: CASSPPKQGLEQYF. CDR3 DNA: TGTGCCAGCTCACCACCAAAACAGGGGTTAGAGCAGTACTTC.

The V and J genes are TRBV18 and TRBJ1-5; no clear D. V shed 4 bases and J shed 0 bases, with 10 bases lying between them. The germline V gene has CDR1 KGHSH and CDR2 LQKENI. The CDR3 contains 15 residues. The DNA for the CDR3 is TGTGCCAGCTCACTCTACCAGAATAGCAATCAGCCCCAGCATTTT. It specifies CASSLYQNSNQPQHF.

The chain joins TRBV5-1 to TRBJ2-7; D unclear. Germline-derived CDR1 and CDR2 are SGHRS and YFSETQ. Trimming stripped 1 base from V and 3 bases from J, with 14 bases between. This CDR3 has 15 residues. CDR3 sequence (DNA): TGCGCCAGCAGCTTGCGCTACTCAGCAGGCTACGAGCAGTACTTC. Its translation is CASSLRYSAGYEQYF.

The chain employs TRBV9 and TRBJ1-4; D not certain. V dropped 3 bases and J dropped 0 bases, with 9 bases sitting between them. The CDR3 covers 15 residues. CDR1 SGDLS and CDR2 YYNGEE come from the germline V gene. The CDR3 coding sequence is TGTGCCAGCAGCGGTCAGGTCCCAACTAATGAAAAACTGTTTTTT. It is translated as CASSGQVPTNEKLFF.

The chain couples TRBV9 to TRBJ1-2; D uncertain. The germline V gene has CDR1 SGDLS and CDR2 YYNGEE. V lost 4 bases, J lost 2 bases, and 9 bases lay in between. The CDR3 loop spans 13 amino acids. The CDR3 sequence: CASSSHKNYGYTF. CDR3 nucleotide sequence: TGTGCCAGCAGCTCCCACAAGAACTATGGCTACACCTTC. Using reference TRBV9 and TRBJ1-2 for the parts outside the CDR3, the full variable domain is DSGVTQTPKHLITATGQRVTLRCSPRSGDLSVYWYQQSLDQGLQFLIQYYNGEERAKGNILERFSAQQFPDLHSELNLSSLELGDSALYFCASSSHKNYGYTFGSGTRLTVV.

The chain employs TRBV18 and TRBJ2-6; D not certain. V was cut by 8 bases and J by 0 bases, with 8 bases left in between. Looked up from germline, CDR1 is KGHSH and CDR2 is LQKENI. The CDR3 length is 14 residues. The CDR3 nucleotides read TGTGCCAGCACCCTGAACTCTGGGGCCAACGTCCTGACTTTC. It codes for CASTLNSGANVLTF.

The gene calls are TRBV14 and TRBJ2-3; 9 nucleotides line up with TRBD2. The CDR3 is made up of 15 amino acids. Germline V gives CDR1 SGHDN, CDR2 FVKESK. Germline trimming cut 1 base from V and 4 bases from J; bases unmatched to any gene: 3. CDR3 in amino acids: CASSQAGGGADTQYF. The CDR3 DNA sequence: TGTGCCAGCAGCCAAGCTGGCGGGGGGGCAGATACGCAGTATTTT.

Only one count was recorded for this clone. V and J are TRBV24-1 and TRBJ2-2; 10 bases align to TRBD1. J lost 2 bases, V lost 4 bases, and 3 bases had no gene match. There are 16 residues in the CDR3. Per germline, CDR1 KGHDR and CDR2 SFDVKD. The CDR3 nucleotides are TGTGCCACCAGTGACGCGACAGGGGGCAACACCGGGGAGCTGTTTTTT. Protein product: CATSDATGGNTGELFF.

This sequence joins TRBV5-6 and TRBJ1-2; tentatively, D is TRBD1 (5 bases). V dropped 2 bases and J dropped 4 bases, with 18 bases sitting between them. Per the germline V gene, CDR1 is SGHDT and CDR2 is YYEEEE. The CDR3 loop spans 16 amino acids. The CDR3 DNA is TGTGCCAGCAGCTTATCTCTCCAGGGAAGTCCCTATGGCTACACCTTC. Amino acids: CASSLSLQGSPYGYTF.

This chain connects TRBV7-2 to TRBJ2-3; TRBD2 agrees at 10 bases. The germline V gene has CDR1 SGHTA and CDR2 FQGNSA. V shed 4 bases and J 5 bases; nucleotides not matched to a gene: 6. The CDR3 is 15 residues long. For the CDR3, the DNA is TGTGCCAGCAGCTCCCGGTTAGCGGGGGGAGATACGCAGTATTTT. It specifies CASSSRLAGGDTQYF.

The J gene is TRBJ1-6, the V gene TRBV27; TRBD1 aligns across 10 bases. Germline assignment: CDR1 MNHEY and CDR2 SMNVEV (reference sequence). With 5 bases clipped from V and 9 bases from J, the junction kept 4 bases outside the gene matches. The CDR3 totals 14 residues. In DNA, the CDR3 is TGTGCCAGCAGTAGGGACAGGGGACGTTCACCCCTCCACTTT. It encodes CASSRDRGRSPLHF.

The V gene is TRBV2, the J gene TRBJ1-2; weak D call: TRBD1 (5 bases). V was trimmed by 8 bases and J by 6 bases, leaving 13 bases between them. The CDR3 is 12 residues long. Per the germline V gene, CDR1 is SNHLY and CDR2 is FYNNEI. As DNA, the CDR3 is TGTGCCAGCGGGCGGGGCAGGGATGGCTACACCTTC. Translated, it gives CASGRGRDGYTF.

The chain links TRBV28 to TRBJ2-1, with 13 bases fitting TRBD2. From germline, CDR1 is MDHEN and CDR2 SYDVKM. The CDR3 has 15 amino acids. Losses at the gene ends were 7 bases for V and 7 bases for J; bases not matched to a gene: 7. The CDR3 spells CASKTTSGGSNEQFF. CDR3 in DNA: TGTGCCAGCAAAACGACTAGCGGGGGGAGTAATGAGCAGTTCTTC.

A single count supports this clone. This chain links TRBV7-8 with TRBJ2-3; 7 bases map to TRBD1. The V and J ends lost 5 bases and 0 bases, in that order; junction bases with no gene match: 5. CDR1 is SGHVS, CDR2 FQNEAQ, per germline. The CDR3 length is 15 residues. CDR3 nucleotides: TGTGCCAGCAGCACTCGGACAGGCAGCACAGATACGCAGTATTTT. It is translated as CASSTRTGSTDTQYF.

This clone showed up just a few times. The gene calls are TRBV19 and TRBJ2-5; no reliable D call. Germline V lookup: CDR1 LNHDA, CDR2 SQIVND (reference sequence). The CDR3 runs 11 residues. V gave up 5 bases and J gave up 5 bases, with 6 bases separating them. This CDR3 is CASSSRETQYF. For the CDR3, the DNA is TGTGCCAGTAGTTCGCGGGAGACCCAGTACTTC.

This chain uses TRBV6-5 with TRBJ2-2, with TRBD2 identical over 9 bases. The CDR3 loop spans 14 amino acids. In germline, CDR1 is MNHEY, CDR2 SVGAGI. The J segment lost 4 bases and the V segment lost 7 bases, leaving 4 bases of the junction unmatched. The CDR3 sequence is CASKGLAATGELFF. In DNA form, the CDR3 reads TGTGCCAGCAAGGGACTAGCAGCCACCGGGGAGCTGTTTTTT.

There are a few counts of this clone. The chain carries TRBV19 and TRBJ2-7, with D perhaps TRBD1 (5 bases). The V gene lost 5 bases and the J gene lost 0 bases, with 14 bases spanning the gap. The CDR3 extends over 15 amino acids. From germline, CDR1 is LNHDA and CDR2 SQIVND (reference sequence). As DNA, the CDR3 is TGTGCCAGTAGTTCTGCCCTAGGGGTCTCCTACGAGCAGTACTTC. It specifies CASSSALGVSYEQYF.